This T cell receptor (beta chain) was observed in a study of cytomegalovirus exposure and HLA in healthy donors. Findings of the study overall: Subsequent analysis found a tendency for first-cohort TCR clusters to co-occur within the 120 or so validation repertoires.

Points on this clone: The antigen is undetermined.

Separation from the roughly 700-subject first cohort characterized the approximately 120-subject validation cohort, to which the donors belonged. Clones were read by immunoSEQ multiplex PCR, and TCRdb kept only the in-frame ones, dropping some. The sample records about 180,000 clones, around nine tenths being singletons. The germline CDR1 and CDR2 sequences are MDHEN and SYDVKM. This CDR3 is 15 amino acids long. Trimming at V came to 3 bases and at J to 5 bases, leaving 8 bases not matched to a gene. The specimen sequenced was PBMCs. This TCR was recovered from a man between 18 and 35 years old in good health and CMV-seropositive. The rearrangement uses TRBV28 and TRBJ2-5, with TRBD2 matching 8 bases. CDR3 residues: CASSFMLAGIETQYF. DNA of the CDR3: TGTGCCAGCAGTTTTATGCTAGCGGGTATTGAGACCCAGTACTTC. The complete variable domain, with remaining parts taken from reference TRBV28 and TRBJ2-5, reads DVKVTQSSRYLVKRTGEKVFLECVQDMDHENMFWYRQDPGLGLRLIYFSYDVKMKEKGDIPEGYSVSREKKERFSLILESASTNQTSMYLCASSFMLAGIETQYFGPGTRLLVL.